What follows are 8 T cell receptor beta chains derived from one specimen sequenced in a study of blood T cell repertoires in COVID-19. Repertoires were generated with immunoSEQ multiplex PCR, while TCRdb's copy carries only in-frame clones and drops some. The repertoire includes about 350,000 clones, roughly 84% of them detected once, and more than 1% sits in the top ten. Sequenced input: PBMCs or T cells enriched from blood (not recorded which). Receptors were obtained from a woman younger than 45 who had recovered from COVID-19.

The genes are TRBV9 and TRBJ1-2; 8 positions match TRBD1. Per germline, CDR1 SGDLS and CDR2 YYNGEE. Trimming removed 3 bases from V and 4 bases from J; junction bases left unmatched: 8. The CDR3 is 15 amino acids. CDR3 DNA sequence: TGTGCCAGCAGCGCAGCAGGGGGCGCGCTCTATGGCTACACCTTC. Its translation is CASSAAGGALYGYTF.

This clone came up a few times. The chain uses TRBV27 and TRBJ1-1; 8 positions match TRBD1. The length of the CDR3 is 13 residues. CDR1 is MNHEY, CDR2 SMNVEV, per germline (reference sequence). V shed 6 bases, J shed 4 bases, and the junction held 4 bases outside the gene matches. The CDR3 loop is CASSRGQGTEAFF. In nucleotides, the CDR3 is TGTGCCAGCAGCCGCGGACAGGGCACTGAAGCTTTCTTT.

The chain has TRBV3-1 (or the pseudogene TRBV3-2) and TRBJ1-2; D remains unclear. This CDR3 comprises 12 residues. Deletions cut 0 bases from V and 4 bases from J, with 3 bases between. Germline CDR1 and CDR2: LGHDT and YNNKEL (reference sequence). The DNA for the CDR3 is TGTGCCAGCAGCCAAGACAGCTATGGCTACACCTTC. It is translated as CASSQDSYGYTF.

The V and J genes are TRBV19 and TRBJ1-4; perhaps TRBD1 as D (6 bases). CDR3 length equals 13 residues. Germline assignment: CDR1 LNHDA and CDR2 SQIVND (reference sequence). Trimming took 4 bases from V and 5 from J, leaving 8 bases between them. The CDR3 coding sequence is TGTGCCAGTAGTAGGGGGCCAAATGAAAAACTGTTTTTT. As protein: CASSRGPNEKLFF.

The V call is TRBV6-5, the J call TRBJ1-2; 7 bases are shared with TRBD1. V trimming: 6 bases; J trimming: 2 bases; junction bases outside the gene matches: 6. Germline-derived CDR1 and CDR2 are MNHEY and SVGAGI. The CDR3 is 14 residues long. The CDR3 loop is CASRLDRTNYGYTF. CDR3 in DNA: TGTGCCAGCAGACTGGACAGGACCAACTATGGCTACACCTTC.

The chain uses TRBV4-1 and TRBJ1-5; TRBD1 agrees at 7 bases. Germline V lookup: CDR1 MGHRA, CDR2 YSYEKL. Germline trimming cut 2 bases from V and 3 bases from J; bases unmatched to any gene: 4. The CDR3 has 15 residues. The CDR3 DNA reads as TGCGCCAGCAGCCAAACCGGGACAGTCAATCAGCCCCAGCATTTT. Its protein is CASSQTGTVNQPQHF.

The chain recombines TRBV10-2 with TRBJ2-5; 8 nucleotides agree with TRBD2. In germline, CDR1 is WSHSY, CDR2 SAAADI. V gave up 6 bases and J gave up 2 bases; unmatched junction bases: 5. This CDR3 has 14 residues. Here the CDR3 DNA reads TGCGCCAGCAGGGAGGGACTAGTACAAGAGACCCAGTACTTC. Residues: CASREGLVQETQYF.

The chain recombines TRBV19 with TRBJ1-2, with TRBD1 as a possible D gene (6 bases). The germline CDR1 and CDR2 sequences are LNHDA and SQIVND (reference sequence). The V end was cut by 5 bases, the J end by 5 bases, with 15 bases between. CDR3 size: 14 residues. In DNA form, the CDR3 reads TGTGCCAGTAGTTTCGGACAGCCGGGATATGGCTACACCTTC. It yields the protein CASSFGQPGYGYTF.